The 8 T cell receptor beta chains reported below all come from one sample, sequenced in a study of shared clonotypes between healthy human individuals. TCRdb's copy holds only in-frame clones and misses some; the assay was immunoSEQ multiplex PCR. The sample consists of millions of clones, over 85% of them appearing once. The sample consisted of naive CD4+ T cells from PBMCs. Subset meaning: CD45RA+ positively selected. The source of these receptors is a man aged 18 to 30 in good health. Some clones in this sample may be carry-over from other donors' samples.

This clone was seen only a few times. The V gene is TRBV5-1, the J gene TRBJ1-4; D is undetermined. V was pared by 2 bases and J by 5 bases, with 13 bases between. CDR1 is SGHRS and CDR2 is YFSETQ in the germline V gene. The CDR3 consists of 15 residues. The CDR3, as DNA: TGCGCCAGCAGCTTATCGAGGGCCGGGAATGAAAAACTGTTTTTT. Translation: CASSLSRAGNEKLFF.

The chain employs TRBV4-3 and TRBJ1-1; no firm D call. This CDR3 spans 13 amino acids. The V gene lost 1 base and the J gene lost 5 bases, with 8 bases spanning the gap. The germline gives CDR1 LGHNA, CDR2 YSLEER. Written as DNA, the CDR3 is TGCGCCAGCAGCCAAGGAGTTGGAACTGAAGCTTTCTTT. Its translation: CASSQGVGTEAFF.

This chain connects TRBV6-6 to TRBJ2-5; the match to TRBD1 covers 7 bases. The CDR3 is 13 residues long. Unmatched junction bases numbered 6, after V lost 4 bases and J lost 7 bases. Germline-derived CDR1 and CDR2 are MNHNY and SVGAGI (reference sequence). The DNA for the CDR3 is TGTGCCAGCAGTTGGACAGGTCCAGGGACCCAGTACTTC. Translated, it gives CASSWTGPGTQYF.

In this sample, this clone turned up once. The chain uses TRBV10-3 and TRBJ2-7; D perhaps matches TRBD1 (5 bases). CDR1 and CDR2 (germline): ENHRY, SYGVKD. This CDR3 has 14 residues. Deletions cut 7 bases from V and 2 bases from J, with 15 bases between. CDR3 sequence reads: CAITPSDITYEQYF. CDR3 nucleotide sequence: TGTGCCATCACCCCCTCGGACATCACCTACGAGCAGTACTTC.

This sequence joins TRBV5-1 and TRBJ1-1; D might be TRBD1 (6 bases). The CDR3 is 13 residues long. Between the trimmed V and J ends, which lost 2 bases and 4 bases, there was a span of 9 bases. CDR1 SGHRS and CDR2 YFSETQ come from the germline V gene. For the CDR3, the DNA is TGCGCCAGCAGCTTCGGCAGGGGCACTGAAGCTTTCTTT. Amino acid sequence: CASSFGRGTEAFF.

The gene calls are TRBV5-6 and TRBJ2-2; D not resolved. This CDR3 has 14 residues. Germline CDR1 reads SGHDT; CDR2 reads YYEEEE. V lost 0 bases to trimming and J lost 5 bases, with 8 bases between them. CDR3 sequence reads: CASSLGVETGELFF. DNA of the CDR3: TGTGCCAGCAGCTTGGGTGTAGAGACCGGGGAGCTGTTTTTT.

This clone appeared once. The chain uses TRBV28 and TRBJ1-5; D gene uncertain. CDR1 MDHEN and CDR2 SYDVKM come from the germline V gene. The CDR3 has 14 residues. Trimming pared 7 bases from V and 7 bases from J, leaving 17 bases between. The DNA of the CDR3 is TGTGCCAGCACCCCCGGCCGGTCGGGACAGCCCCAGCATTTT. It yields the protein CASTPGRSGQPQHF.

The sample holds one count of this clone. This sequence joins TRBV4-1 and TRBJ2-5, with 15 bases fitting TRBD2. The CDR3 has 16 residues. The ends lost 4 bases at V and 5 bases at J; junction bases unmatched: 5. Germline V gene sequence: CDR1 MGHRA, CDR2 YSYEKL. CDR3 region: CASSPGLAGGGETQYF. CDR3 DNA: TGCGCCAGCAGCCCGGGACTAGCGGGAGGAGGGGAGACCCAGTACTTC.